This TCR beta chain was obtained from a study of cytomegalovirus exposure and HLA in healthy donors. In the PCR, 60 Vbeta and 13 Jbeta primers were used. TCRdb's table, derived via immunoSEQ multiplex PCR, lists solely in-frame clones and lacks some. The sample consists of 60,000 to 90,000 clones, 75% to 85% of them appearing once. As concerns this clone: The antigen remains undetermined.

Germline CDR1 SEHNR, CDR2 FQNEAQ (reference sequence). J lost 0 bases, V lost 4 bases, and 4 bases had no gene match. The CDR3 runs 16 residues. General study points: An Asian-associated ancestry cluster reportedly showed fewer N-insertions than the roughly 670-donor mean in a later analysis. Another analysis was done later, and it associated around 16,000 TCR beta sequences with HLA alleles at 0.05 false discovery rate. The authors later linked a missense DCLRE1C variant to TCR beta V- and J-gene trimming. In terms of immune exposure information, only CMV serostatus was available.

The rearrangement joins TRBV7-9 to TRBJ2-5; 11 nucleotides agree with TRBD2. Input material: PBMCs. This receptor was obtained from a man aged 70-80 years in good health and CMV-seropositive. Written as DNA, the CDR3 is TGTGCCAGCAGCTCCCAACTAGCGGGGGACCAAGAGACCCAGTACTTC. Translation: CASSSQLAGDQETQYF.